One T cell receptor (beta chain) is described in this entry. The antigen is unknown. The CDR3 contains 19 residues. CDR1 is SGHAT and CDR2 is FQDESV in the germline V gene (reference sequence). These data originate in a study of monozygotic twins with inflammatory bowel disease. Regarding the study as a whole: Healthy twins shared more clonotypes with others than IBD patients, most markedly active ones. Twins classed as concordant or discordant showed no difference in repertoire similarity, possibly from limited power.

Molecular identifiers with 6-nucleotide sample barcodes were added during cDNA synthesis via template switching. TCRdb reanalyzed the 5' RACE reads, giving one entry per CDR3 protein sequence and no DNA. In all, the sample yields 150,000 to 200,000 distinct CDR3 sequences. The source material was blood. This TCR was sampled from a human donor with ulcerative colitis or Crohn's disease, or a healthy co-twin of an affected twin (not recorded which). This chain uses TRBV11-1 with TRBJ2-2; TCRdb names TRBD2, which stays unverified in the absence of DNA. Here the CDR3 reads CASSPTLPGTRLNTGELFF.